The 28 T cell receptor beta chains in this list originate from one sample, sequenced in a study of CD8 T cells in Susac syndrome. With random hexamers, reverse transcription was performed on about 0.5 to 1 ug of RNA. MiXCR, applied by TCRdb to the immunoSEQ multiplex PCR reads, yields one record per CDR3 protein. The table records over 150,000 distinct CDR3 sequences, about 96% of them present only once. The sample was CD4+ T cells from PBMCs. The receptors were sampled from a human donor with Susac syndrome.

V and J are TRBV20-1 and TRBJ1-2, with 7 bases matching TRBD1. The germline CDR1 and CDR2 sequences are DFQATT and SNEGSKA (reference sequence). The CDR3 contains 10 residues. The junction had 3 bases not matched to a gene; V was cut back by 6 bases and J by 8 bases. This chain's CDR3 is CSALDRGYTF. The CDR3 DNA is TGCAGTGCCTTGGACAGGGGCTACACCTTC.

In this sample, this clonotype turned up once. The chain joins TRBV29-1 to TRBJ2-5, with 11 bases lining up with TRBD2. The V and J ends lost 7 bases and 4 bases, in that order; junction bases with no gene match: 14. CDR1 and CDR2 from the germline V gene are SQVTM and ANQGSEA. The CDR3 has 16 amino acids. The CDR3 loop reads CSAAALSGRAVETQYF. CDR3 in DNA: TGCAGCGCCGCGGCCCTTAGCGGGAGGGCCGTAGAGACCCAGTACTTC.

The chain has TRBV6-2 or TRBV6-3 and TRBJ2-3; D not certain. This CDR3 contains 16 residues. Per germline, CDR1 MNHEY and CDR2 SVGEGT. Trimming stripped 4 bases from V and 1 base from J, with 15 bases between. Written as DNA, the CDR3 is TGTGCCAGCAGTTCCTGGCAAATAGGACGCACAGATACGCAGTATTTT. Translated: CASSSWQIGRTDTQYF.

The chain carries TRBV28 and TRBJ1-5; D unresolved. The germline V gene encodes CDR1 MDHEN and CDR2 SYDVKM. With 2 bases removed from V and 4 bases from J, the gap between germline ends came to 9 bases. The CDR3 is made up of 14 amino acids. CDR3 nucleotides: TGTGCCAGCAGTTTAGTGGCGGATAATCAGCCCCAGCATTTT. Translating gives CASSLVADNQPQHF.

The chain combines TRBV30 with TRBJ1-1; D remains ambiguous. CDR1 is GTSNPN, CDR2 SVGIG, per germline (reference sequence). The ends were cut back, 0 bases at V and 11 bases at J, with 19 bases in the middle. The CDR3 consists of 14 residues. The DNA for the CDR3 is TGTGCCTGGAGTGTAGGCTTAAGCCGTAGGGCCGCTTTCTTT. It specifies CAWSVGLSRRAAFF.

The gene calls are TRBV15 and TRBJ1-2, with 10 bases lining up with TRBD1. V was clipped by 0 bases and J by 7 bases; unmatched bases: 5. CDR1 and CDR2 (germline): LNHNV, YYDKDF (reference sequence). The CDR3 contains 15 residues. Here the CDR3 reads CATSRDQGTGVGYTF. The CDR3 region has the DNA TGTGCCACCAGCAGAGATCAAGGGACAGGGGTTGGCTACACCTTC.

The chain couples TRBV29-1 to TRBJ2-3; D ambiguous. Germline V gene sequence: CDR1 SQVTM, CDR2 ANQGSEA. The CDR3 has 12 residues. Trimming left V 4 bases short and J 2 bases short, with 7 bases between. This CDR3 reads CSVGGFTDTQYF. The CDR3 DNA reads TGCAGCGTTGGGGGATTCACAGATACGCAGTATTTT.

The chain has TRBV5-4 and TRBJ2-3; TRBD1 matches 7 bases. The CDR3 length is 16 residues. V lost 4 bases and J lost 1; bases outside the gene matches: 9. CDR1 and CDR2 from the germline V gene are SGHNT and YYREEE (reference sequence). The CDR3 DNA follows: TGTGCCAGCAGCCGGACAGGTCGACGCGGCACAGATACGCAGTATTTT. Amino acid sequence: CASSRTGRRGTDTQYF.

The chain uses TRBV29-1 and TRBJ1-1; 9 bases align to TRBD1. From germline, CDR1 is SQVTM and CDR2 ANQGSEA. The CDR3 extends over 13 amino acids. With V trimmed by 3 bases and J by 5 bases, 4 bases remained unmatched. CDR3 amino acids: CSVDGQGTTEAFF. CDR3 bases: TGCAGCGTTGATGGACAGGGGACGACTGAAGCTTTCTTT.

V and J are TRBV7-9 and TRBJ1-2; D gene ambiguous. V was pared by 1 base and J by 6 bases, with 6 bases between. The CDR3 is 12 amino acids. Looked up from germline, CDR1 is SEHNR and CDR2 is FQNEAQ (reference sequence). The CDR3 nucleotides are TGTGCCAGCAGCTTAGAGGTCCATGGCTACACCTTC. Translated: CASSLEVHGYTF.

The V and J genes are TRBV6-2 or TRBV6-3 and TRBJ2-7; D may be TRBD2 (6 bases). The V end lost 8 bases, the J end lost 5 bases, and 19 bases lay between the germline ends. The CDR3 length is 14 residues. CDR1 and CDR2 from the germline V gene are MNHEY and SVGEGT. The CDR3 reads CASRVGTPGHEQYV. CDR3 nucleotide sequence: TGTGCCAGCCGGGTCGGGACTCCTGGCCACGAGCAGTACGTC.

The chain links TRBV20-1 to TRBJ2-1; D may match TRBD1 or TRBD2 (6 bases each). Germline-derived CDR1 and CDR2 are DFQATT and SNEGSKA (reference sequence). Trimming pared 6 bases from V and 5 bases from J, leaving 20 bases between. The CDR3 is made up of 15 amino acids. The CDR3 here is CSAKEPGAFDNEQFF. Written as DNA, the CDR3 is TGCAGTGCAAAAGAACCGGGGGCCTTCGACAATGAGCAGTTCTTC.

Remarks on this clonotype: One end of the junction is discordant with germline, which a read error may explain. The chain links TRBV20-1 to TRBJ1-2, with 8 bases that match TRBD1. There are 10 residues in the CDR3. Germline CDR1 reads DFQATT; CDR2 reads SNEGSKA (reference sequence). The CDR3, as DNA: TGCAGTGCTAGAGGACAGGGGAGGCCTTTC. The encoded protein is CSARGQGRPF.

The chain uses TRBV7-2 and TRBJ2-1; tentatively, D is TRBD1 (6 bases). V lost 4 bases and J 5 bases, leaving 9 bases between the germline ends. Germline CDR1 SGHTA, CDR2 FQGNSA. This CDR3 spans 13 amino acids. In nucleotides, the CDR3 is TGTGCCAGCAGCTCGGACAGAGACAATGAGCAGTTCTTC. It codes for CASSSDRDNEQFF.

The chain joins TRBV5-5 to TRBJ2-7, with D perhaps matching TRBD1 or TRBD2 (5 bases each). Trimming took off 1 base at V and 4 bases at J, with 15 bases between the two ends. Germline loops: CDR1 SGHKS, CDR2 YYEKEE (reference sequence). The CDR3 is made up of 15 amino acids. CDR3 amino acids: CASSLFEGPGYEQYV. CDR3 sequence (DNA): TGTGCCAGCAGCTTGTTTGAGGGACCGGGGTACGAGCAGTACGTC.

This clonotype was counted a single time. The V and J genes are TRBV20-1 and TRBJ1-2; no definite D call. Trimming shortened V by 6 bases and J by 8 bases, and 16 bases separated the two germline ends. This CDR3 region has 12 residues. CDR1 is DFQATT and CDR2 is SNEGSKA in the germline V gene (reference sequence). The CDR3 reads CSAGPTVQGYTF. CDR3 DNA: TGCAGTGCCGGACCGACGGTTCAGGGCTACACCTTC.

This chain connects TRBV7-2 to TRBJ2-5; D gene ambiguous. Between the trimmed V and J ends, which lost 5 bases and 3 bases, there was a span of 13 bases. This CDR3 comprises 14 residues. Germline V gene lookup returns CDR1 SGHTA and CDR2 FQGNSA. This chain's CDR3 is CASSRIWGKETQYF. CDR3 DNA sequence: TGTGCCAGCAGCCGTATTTGGGGAAAAGAGACCCAGTACTTC.

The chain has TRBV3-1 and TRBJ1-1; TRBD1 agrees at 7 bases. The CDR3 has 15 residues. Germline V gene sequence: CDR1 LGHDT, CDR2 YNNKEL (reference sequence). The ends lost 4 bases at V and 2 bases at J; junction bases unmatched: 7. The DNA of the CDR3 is TGTGCCAGCAGCCCAGGGGGGATTGTCAACACTGAAGCTTTCTTT. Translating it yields CASSPGGIVNTEAFF.

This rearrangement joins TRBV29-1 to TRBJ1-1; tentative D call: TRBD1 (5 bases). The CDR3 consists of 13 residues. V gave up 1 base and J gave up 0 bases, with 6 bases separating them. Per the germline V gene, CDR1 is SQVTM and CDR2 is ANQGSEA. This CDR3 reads CSVEVGVNTEAFF. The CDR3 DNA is TGCAGCGTTGAAGTGGGGGTGAACACTGAAGCTTTCTTT.

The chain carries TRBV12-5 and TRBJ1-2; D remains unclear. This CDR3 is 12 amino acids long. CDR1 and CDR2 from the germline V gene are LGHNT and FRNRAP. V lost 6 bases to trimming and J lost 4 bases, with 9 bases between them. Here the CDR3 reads CASGAGSYGYTF. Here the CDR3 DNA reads TGTGCTAGTGGAGCGGGATCCTATGGCTACACCTTC.

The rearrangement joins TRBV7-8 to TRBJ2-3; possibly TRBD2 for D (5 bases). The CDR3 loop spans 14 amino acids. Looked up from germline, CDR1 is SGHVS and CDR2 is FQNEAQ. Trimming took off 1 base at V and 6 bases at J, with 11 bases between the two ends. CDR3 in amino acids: CASSLGRDTDTQYF. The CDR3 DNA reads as TGTGCCAGCAGCTTAGGACGGGATACCGATACGCAGTATTTT.

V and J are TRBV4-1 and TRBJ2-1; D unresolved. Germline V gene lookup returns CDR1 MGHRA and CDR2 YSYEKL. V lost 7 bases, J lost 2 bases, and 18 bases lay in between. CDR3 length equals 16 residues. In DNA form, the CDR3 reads TGCGCCAGCAACAAAGGGCCCCCCGGCCCCTACAATGAGCAGTTCTTC. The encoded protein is CASNKGPPGPYNEQFF.

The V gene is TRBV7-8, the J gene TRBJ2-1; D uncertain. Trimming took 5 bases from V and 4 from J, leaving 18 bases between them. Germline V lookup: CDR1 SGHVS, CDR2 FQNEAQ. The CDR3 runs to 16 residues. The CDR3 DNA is TGTGCCAGCAGCCGTGACCCACACAACTCTTACAATGAGCAGTTCTTC. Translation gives CASSRDPHNSYNEQFF.

The CDR3 protein is CASRLLGETQYF. CDR3 DNA: TGTGCCAGCAGGCTATTGGGGGAGACCCAGTACTTC. The J gene is TRBJ2-5, the V gene TRBV28, with D unclear. Germline values: CDR1 MDHEN, CDR2 SYDVKM. V was cut by 6 bases and J by 5 bases, with 10 bases left in between. The CDR3 consists of 12 residues. Full variable domain (missing parts from reference TRBV28 and TRBJ2-5): DVKVTQSSRYLVKRTGEKVFLECVQDMDHENMFWYRQDPGLGLRLIYFSYDVKMKEKGDIPEGYSVSREKKERFSLILESASTNQTSMYLCASRLLGETQYFGPGTRLLVL.

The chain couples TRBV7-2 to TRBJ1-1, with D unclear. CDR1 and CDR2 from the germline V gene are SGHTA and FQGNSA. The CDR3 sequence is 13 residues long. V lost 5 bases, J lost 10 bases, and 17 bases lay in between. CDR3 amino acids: CASSPRNQRGAFF. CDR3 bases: TGTGCCAGCAGCCCCCGCAATCAGCGTGGAGCTTTCTTT.

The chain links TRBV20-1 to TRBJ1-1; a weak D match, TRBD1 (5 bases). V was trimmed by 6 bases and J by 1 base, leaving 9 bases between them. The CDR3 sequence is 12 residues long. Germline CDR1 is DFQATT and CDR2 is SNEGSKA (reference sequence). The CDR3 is CSARQPNTEAFF. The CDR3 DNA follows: TGCAGTGCCAGACAGCCGAACACTGAAGCTTTCTTT.

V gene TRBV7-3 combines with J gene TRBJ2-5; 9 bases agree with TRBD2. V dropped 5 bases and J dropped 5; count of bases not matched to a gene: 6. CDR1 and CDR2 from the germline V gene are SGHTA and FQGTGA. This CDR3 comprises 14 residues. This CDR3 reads CASSASGVGETQYF. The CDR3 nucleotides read TGTGCCAGCAGCGCTAGCGGGGTTGGGGAGACCCAGTACTTC.

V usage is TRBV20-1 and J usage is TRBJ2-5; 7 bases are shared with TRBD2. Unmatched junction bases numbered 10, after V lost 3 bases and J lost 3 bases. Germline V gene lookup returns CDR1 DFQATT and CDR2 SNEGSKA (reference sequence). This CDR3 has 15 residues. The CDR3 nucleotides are TGCAGTGCTAGCCTCCCTGGGAGGGTAGAAGAGACCCAGTACTTC. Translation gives CSASLPGRVEETQYF.